This entry lists 15 T cell receptor beta chains sequenced from one sample in a study of blood T cell repertoires in COVID-19. The assay was immunoSEQ multiplex PCR, and TCRdb's table has in-frame clones only and misses some. This sample has 500,000 or so clones, with 75% to 90% found just once. The sequencing sample was made of PBMCs or T cells enriched from blood (not recorded which). Receptors were obtained from a woman younger than 30 who had recovered from COVID-19.

The chain couples TRBV5-1 to TRBJ2-3; maybe TRBD2 (5 bases). Germline loops: CDR1 SGHRS, CDR2 YFSETQ. Trimming pared 2 bases from V and 2 bases from J, leaving 12 bases between. The CDR3 length is 15 residues. This CDR3 is CASSLAGLLTDTQYF. The CDR3 DNA follows: TGCGCCAGCAGCTTAGCAGGACTGCTCACAGATACGCAGTATTTT.

This clone was detected once. The chain recombines TRBV28 with TRBJ2-3, with D perhaps TRBD2 (5 bases). The CDR3 has 17 amino acids. V shed 6 bases and J shed 4 bases, with 23 bases lying between them. Germline CDR1 MDHEN, CDR2 SYDVKM. Here the CDR3 reads CASSPRRSGARADTQYF. The CDR3 coding sequence is TGTGCCAGCAGCCCGCGTCGGAGCGGAGCGCGGGCAGATACGCAGTATTTT.

V and J are TRBV7-8 and TRBJ1-6; D ambiguous. The V and J ends lost 9 bases and 8 bases respectively, with 17 bases between them. The V gene's germline CDR1 is SGHVS and CDR2 FQNEAQ. The CDR3 spans 14 residues. The CDR3 region has the DNA TGTGCCAGTCGAGCAAGAAGCCCCTATTCACCCCTCCACTTT. Translation gives CASRARSPYSPLHF.

The J gene is TRBJ1-5, the V gene TRBV28; no firm D call. This CDR3 contains 15 residues. Germline loops: CDR1 MDHEN, CDR2 SYDVKM. Trimming took 5 bases from V and 2 from J, leaving 13 bases between them. In DNA, the CDR3 is TGTGCCAGCAGTCCCTACGCATACGGCAATCAGCCCCAGCATTTT. Its translation: CASSPYAYGNQPQHF.

This clone was seen only once. The chain couples TRBV11-2 to TRBJ2-2; no clear D gene. V lost 5 bases and J 6 bases, leaving 13 bases between the germline ends. The CDR3 has 14 residues. CDR1 is SGHAT and CDR2 is FQNNGV in the germline V gene. CDR3 protein: CASSPGSSPGELFF. The CDR3 region has the DNA TGTGCCAGCAGCCCCGGGTCCTCGCCCGGGGAGCTGTTTTTT.

The chain uses TRBV28 and TRBJ2-3, with TRBD2 matching over 10 bases. The germline V gene encodes CDR1 MDHEN and CDR2 SYDVKM. The CDR3 has 14 residues. With 10 bases clipped from V and 4 bases from J, the junction kept 8 bases outside the gene matches. The DNA of the CDR3 is TGTGCCACCTCGAGGCTAGCGGGGGCAGATACGCAGTATTTT. Translation: CATSRLAGADTQYF.

This chain connects TRBV4-1 to TRBJ2-5, with a weak D call TRBD2 (5 bases). This CDR3 has 15 residues. Germline lookup yields CDR1 MGHRA and CDR2 YSYEKL. V lost 1 base to trimming and J lost 5 bases, with 14 bases between them. The DNA for the CDR3 is TGCGCCAGCAGCCAAGGAGCGGCCGGGCATGAGACCCAGTACTTC. Its protein product is CASSQGAAGHETQYF.

This chain uses TRBV2 with TRBJ2-7; 7 positions match TRBD1. The CDR3 has 14 amino acids. Per the germline V gene, CDR1 is SNHLY and CDR2 is FYNNEI. Trimming cost V 5 bases and J 2 bases; bases outside gene matches: 6. CDR3 in amino acids: CASSLPGQPYEQYF. CDR3 nucleotides: TGTGCCAGCAGTCTTCCGGGACAGCCCTACGAGCAGTACTTC.

The rearrangement joins TRBV30 to TRBJ1-5, with 7 bases that match TRBD1. CDR3 size: 13 residues. V shed 8 bases, J shed 1 base, and the junction held 5 bases outside the gene matches. In germline, CDR1 is GTSNPN, CDR2 SVGIG (reference sequence). CDR3 amino acids: CAGGGESNQPQHF. CDR3 in DNA: TGTGCCGGAGGGGGCGAAAGCAATCAGCCCCAGCATTTT.

This chain uses TRBV5-1 with TRBJ1-2, with 9 bases lining up with TRBD1. The CDR3 loop spans 15 amino acids. Germline CDR1 is SGHRS and CDR2 is YFSETQ. V trimming: 0 bases; J trimming: 6 bases; junction bases outside the gene matches: 6. Here the CDR3 reads CASSLAVQGADGYTF. Here the CDR3 DNA reads TGCGCCAGCAGCTTGGCCGTACAGGGGGCGGATGGCTACACCTTC.

This sequence joins TRBV2 and TRBJ2-5; 13 bases are a match to TRBD2. The V and J ends lost 6 bases and 5 bases, in that order; junction bases with no gene match: 15. The CDR3 runs to 18 residues. Germline lookup yields CDR1 SNHLY and CDR2 FYNNEI. CDR3: CASSQTLLTSGGAETQYF. CDR3 DNA sequence: TGTGCCAGCAGCCAAACCCTACTCACTAGCGGGGGGGCCGAGACCCAGTACTTC.

On this clone itself: Other DNA sequences in the same sample also yield this CDR3. The chain has TRBV11-2 and TRBJ2-3; the match to TRBD2 covers 7 bases. The CDR3 extends over 13 amino acids. The germline V gene has CDR1 SGHAT and CDR2 FQNNGV. With V trimmed by 3 bases and J by 3 bases, 0 bases remained unmatched. The CDR3 loop is CASSFGGTDTQYF. CDR3 sequence (DNA): TGTGCCAGCAGCTTCGGGGGGACAGATACGCAGTATTTT.

There are a few counts of this clone. The chain employs TRBV19 and TRBJ1-2; tentatively, D is TRBD1 (5 bases). This CDR3 is 16 amino acids long. Trimming took 7 bases from V and 2 from J, leaving 20 bases between them. Germline CDR1 reads LNHDA; CDR2 reads SQIVND (reference sequence). For the CDR3, the DNA is TGTGCCAGTAAGAACCCGGACGGACAAGGGAACTATGGCTACACCTTC. This encodes CASKNPDGQGNYGYTF.

The CDR3, as DNA: TGTGCCAGCAGTTCCCTCGGGGGGTTTACCAATGGCTACACCTTC. This codes for CASSSLGGFTNGYTF. This chain links TRBV7-2 with TRBJ1-2, with D possibly being TRBD1 (5 bases). The V gene's germline CDR1 is SGHTA and CDR2 FQGNSA. V was cut by 6 bases and J by 6 bases, with 20 bases left in between. The CDR3 has 15 residues.

The V gene is TRBV18, the J gene TRBJ1-5, with D tentatively TRBD1 (5 bases). The V gene's germline CDR1 is KGHSH and CDR2 LQKENI. The CDR3 spans 15 residues. Trimming cost V 3 bases and J 1 base, with 10 bases left between them. CDR3 residues: CASSPVGPSNQPQHF. CDR3 in DNA: TGTGCCAGCTCACCGGTGGGGCCGAGCAATCAGCCCCAGCATTTT.